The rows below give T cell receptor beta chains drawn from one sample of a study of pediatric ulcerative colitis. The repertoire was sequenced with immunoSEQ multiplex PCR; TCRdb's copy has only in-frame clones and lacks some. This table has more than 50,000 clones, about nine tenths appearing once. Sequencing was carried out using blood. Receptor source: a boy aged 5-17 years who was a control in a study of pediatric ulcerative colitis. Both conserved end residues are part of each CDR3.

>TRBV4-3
CASSQDPAKNNYGYTF
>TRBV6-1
CASSEGDLSSTDTQYF
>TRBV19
CASSIAGGAWEQFF
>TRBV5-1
CASSFTTSGKPYEQYF
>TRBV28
CASSPTTSPPSYEQYF
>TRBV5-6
CASSPRRSFNYGYTF
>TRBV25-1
CASSEVGDRRTGELFF
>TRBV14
CASSSYVGAAEQFF
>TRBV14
CASSQEPRSAGELFF
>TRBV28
CASSLSLPTDTQYF
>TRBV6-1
CASSSKPDNSPLHF
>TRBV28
CASRGQGRLNEQYF
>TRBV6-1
CASSWTGNYGYTF
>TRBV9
CASSRGVSGGPRNEQYF
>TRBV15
CATSRDTGSGANVLTF
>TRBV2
CASSDIAQGTRETQYF
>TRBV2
CASRHPGLAKKTQYF